This entry features one T cell receptor (beta chain) sequence. Its antigen is still unknown. The sample is drawn from a study of somatic mutations in cytotoxic T cells in rheumatoid arthritis. About the research overall: Blood from the patient (about 29 ml EDTA) was drawn right after diagnosis, pretreatment. Flow sorting of some V beta antibody-stained T cells reached nearly 100% purity, with V beta1+ cells also TCRB-sequenced. The study's findings and limits: The study found that the largest CD8+ clone exceeded 20% of CD8+ cells in about an eighth of the 65 patients.

Clones were sequenced by immunoSEQ multiplex PCR, and TCRdb holds only the in-frame ones, with some missing. The sample holds roughly 18,000 clones, 65% to 80% seen once. By positive magnetic bead selection, CD4+ and CD8+ cells were isolated, and their purity was checked by flow cytometry. The germline V and J ends were trimmed by 4 bases and 7 bases, with 17 bases remaining between them. Per germline, CDR1 MGHRA and CDR2 YSYEKL. The CDR3 sequence is 15 residues long. The chain carries TRBV4-1 and TRBJ2-1; D possibly uses TRBD1 or TRBD2 (6 bases each). The sequence came from an adult with rheumatoid arthritis. Sequenced: CD8+ T cells sorted from blood. The CDR3 loop reads CASSREQGLPNEQFF. The DNA for the CDR3 is TGCGCCAGCAGCCGAGAACAGGGACTCCCTAATGAGCAGTTCTTC.